The 5 T cell receptor beta chains given below trace back to one sample, sequenced in a study of patients and donors after allogeneic stem cell transplantation. TCRdb processed the RT-PCR reads anew with MiXCR; each CDR3 protein has one entry. The table includes over 400,000 distinct CDR3 sequences, about a sixth detected once. Sequenced sample: blood, either unsorted or a sorted T cell fraction (not recorded which). The receptors come from a human donor who was either an allogeneic HSCT recipient or a stem cell or donor lymphocyte infusion donor (not recorded which). It is not recorded whose cells these are; they may come from a transplant donor.

This clonotype showed up just a few times. The chain has TRBV5-4 and TRBJ2-7; no reliable D call. Germline assignment: CDR1 SGHNT and CDR2 YYREEE (reference sequence). The CDR3 has 13 amino acids. V lost 5 bases and J lost 2, with 11 bases in between. CDR3 DNA sequence: TGTGCCAGCAGGCGACCACTTCCCTACGAGCAGTACTTC. Encoded protein: CASRRPLPYEQYF.

This clonotype turned up a few times. The rearrangement links TRBV21-1 to TRBJ2-3; TRBD2 reflects the table's D call only, with no check against the DNA. TRBV21-1 is flagged as a pseudogene. The CDR3 is 16 residues long. This chain's CDR3 is CASRRIPGLGTDTQYF. The DNA for the CDR3 is TGTGCCAGCAGACGCATACCGGGACTCGGCACAGATACGCAGTATTTT.

The chain recombines TRBV15 with TRBJ2-7; perhaps TRBD2 as D (6 bases). CDR3 length: 17 residues. Trimming shortened V by 0 bases and J by 0 bases, and 15 bases separated the two germline ends. The germline gives CDR1 LNHNV, CDR2 YYDKDF (reference sequence). The CDR3 coding sequence is TGTGCCACCAGCAGAGAAATTTTGGCTAGCGCCTCCTACGAGCAGTACTTC. Protein: CATSREILASASYEQYF.

This clonotype was seen only a few times. The chain recombines TRBV2 with TRBJ1-5; D is unresolved. Trimming shortened V by 4 bases and J by 0 bases, and 10 bases separated the two germline ends. The germline V gene encodes CDR1 SNHLY and CDR2 FYNNEI. The CDR3 spans 15 residues. The CDR3 spells CASSGRRASNQPQHF. Written as DNA, the CDR3 is TGTGCCAGCAGTGGCCGGCGGGCTAGCAATCAGCCCCAGCATTTT.

This clonotype was recorded a few times. The V gene is TRBV5-1, the J gene TRBJ2-1; TRBD2 matches 9 bases. Germline V lookup: CDR1 SGHRS, CDR2 YFSETQ. This CDR3 comprises 15 residues. With 6 bases clipped from V and 5 bases from J, the junction kept 9 bases outside the gene matches. CDR3 in DNA: TGCGCCAGCAAACTTAGCGGGAGTTCCCACAATGAGCAGTTCTTC. The encoded protein is CASKLSGSSHNEQFF. Drawing the rest from reference TRBV5-1 and TRBJ2-1, the complete variable domain is KAGVTQTPRYLIKTRGQQVTLSCSPISGHRSVSWYQQTPGQGLQFLFEYFSETQRNKGNFPGRFSGRQFSNSRSEMNVSTLELGDSALYLCASKLSGSSHNEQFFGPGTRLTVL.